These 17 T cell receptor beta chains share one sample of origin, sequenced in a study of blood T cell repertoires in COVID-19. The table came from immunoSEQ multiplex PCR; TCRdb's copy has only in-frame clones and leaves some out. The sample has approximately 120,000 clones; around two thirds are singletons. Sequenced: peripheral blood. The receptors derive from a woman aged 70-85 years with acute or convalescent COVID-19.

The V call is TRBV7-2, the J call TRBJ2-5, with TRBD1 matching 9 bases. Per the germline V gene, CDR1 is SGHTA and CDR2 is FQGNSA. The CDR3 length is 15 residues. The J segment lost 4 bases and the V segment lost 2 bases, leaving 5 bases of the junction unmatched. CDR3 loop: CASSLQDRGGETQYF. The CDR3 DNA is TGTGCCAGCAGCTTACAGGACAGGGGTGGAGAGACCCAGTACTTC.

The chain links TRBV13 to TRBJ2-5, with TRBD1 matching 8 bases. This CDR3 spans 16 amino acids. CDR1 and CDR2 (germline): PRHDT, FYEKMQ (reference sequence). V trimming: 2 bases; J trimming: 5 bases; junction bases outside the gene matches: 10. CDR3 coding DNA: TGTGCCAGCAGCTTATGGAGGGACAGGTACCGGGAGACCCAGTACTTC. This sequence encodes CASSLWRDRYRETQYF.

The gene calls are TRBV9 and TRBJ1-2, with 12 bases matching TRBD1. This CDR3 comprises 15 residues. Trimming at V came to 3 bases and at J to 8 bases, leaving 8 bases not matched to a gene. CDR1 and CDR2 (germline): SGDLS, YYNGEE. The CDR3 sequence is CASSDRDRGLVGYTF. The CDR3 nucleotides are TGTGCCAGCAGCGACCGGGACAGGGGGCTGGTCGGCTACACCTTC.

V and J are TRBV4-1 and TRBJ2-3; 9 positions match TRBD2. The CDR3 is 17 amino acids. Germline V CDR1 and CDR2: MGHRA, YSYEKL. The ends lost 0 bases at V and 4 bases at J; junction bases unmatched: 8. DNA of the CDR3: TGCGCCAGCAGCCAAGAGGCTAGCGGGGCCTTCCCAGATACGCAGTATTTT. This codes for CASSQEASGAFPDTQYF.

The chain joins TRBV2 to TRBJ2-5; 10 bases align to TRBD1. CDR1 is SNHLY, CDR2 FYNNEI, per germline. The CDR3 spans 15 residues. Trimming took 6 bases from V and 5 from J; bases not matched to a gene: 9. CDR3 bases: TGTGCCAGCAGACCCCGACAGGGGGCTAGGGAGACCCAGTACTTC. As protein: CASRPRQGARETQYF.

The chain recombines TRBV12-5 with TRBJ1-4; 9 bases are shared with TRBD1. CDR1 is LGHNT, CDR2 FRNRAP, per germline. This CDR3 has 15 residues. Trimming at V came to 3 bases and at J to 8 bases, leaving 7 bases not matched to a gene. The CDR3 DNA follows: TGTGCTAGTGGTTTTGGGGACAGGGTCCGAGAAAAACTGTTTTTT. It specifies CASGFGDRVREKLFF. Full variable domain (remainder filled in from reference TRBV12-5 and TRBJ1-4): DARVTQTPRHKVTEMGQEVTMRCQPILGHNTVFWYRQTMMQGLELLAYFRNRAPLDDSGMPKDRFSAEMPDATLATLKIQPSEPRDSAVYFCASGFGDRVREKLFFGSGTQLSVL.

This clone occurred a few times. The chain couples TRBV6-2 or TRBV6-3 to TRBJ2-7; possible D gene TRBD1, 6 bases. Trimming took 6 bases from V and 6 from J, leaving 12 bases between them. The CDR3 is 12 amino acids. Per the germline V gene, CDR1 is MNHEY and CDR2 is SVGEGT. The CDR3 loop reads CASSPTGLEQYF. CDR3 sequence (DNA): TGTGCCAGCAGCCCGACAGGTCTCGAGCAGTACTTC.

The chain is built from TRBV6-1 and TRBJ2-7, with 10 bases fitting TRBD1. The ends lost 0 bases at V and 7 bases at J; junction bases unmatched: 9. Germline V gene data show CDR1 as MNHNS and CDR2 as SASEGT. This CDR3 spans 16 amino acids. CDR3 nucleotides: TGTGCCAGCAGTGAAGCGCCCGGGACAGGGGTTGAGGAGCAGTACTTC. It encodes CASSEAPGTGVEEQYF.

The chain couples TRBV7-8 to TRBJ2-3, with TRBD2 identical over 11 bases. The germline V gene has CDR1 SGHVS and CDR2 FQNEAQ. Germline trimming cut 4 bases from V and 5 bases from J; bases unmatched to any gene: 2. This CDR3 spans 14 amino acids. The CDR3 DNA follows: TGTGCCAGCAGCTACCTAGCGGGAGGAGATACGCAGTATTTT. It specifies CASSYLAGGDTQYF.

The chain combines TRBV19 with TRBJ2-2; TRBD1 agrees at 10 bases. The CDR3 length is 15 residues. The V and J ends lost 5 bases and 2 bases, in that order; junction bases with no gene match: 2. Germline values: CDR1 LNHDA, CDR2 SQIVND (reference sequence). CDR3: CASSRTGGNTGELFF. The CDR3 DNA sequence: TGTGCCAGTAGTCGGACAGGGGGAAACACCGGGGAGCTGTTTTTT.

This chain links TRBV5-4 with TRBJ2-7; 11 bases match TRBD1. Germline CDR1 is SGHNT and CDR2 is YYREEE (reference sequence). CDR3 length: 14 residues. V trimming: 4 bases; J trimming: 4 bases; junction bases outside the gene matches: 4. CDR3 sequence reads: CASSRGTGGYEQYF. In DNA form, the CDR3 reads TGTGCCAGCAGCCGAGGGACAGGGGGGTACGAGCAGTACTTC.

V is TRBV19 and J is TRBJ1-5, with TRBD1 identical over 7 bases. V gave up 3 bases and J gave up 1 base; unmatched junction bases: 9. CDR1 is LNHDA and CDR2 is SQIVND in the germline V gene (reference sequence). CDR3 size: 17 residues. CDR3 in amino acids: CASSIKYGGQSNQPQHF. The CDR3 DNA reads TGTGCCAGTAGTATTAAGTATGGGGGACAGAGCAATCAGCCCCAGCATTTT.

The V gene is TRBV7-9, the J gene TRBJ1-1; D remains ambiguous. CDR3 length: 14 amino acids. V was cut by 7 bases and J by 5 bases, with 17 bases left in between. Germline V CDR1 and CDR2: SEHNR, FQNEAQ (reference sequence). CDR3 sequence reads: CASIGEVRKTEAFF. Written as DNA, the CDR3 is TGTGCCAGCATCGGGGAGGTGAGGAAGACTGAAGCTTTCTTT.

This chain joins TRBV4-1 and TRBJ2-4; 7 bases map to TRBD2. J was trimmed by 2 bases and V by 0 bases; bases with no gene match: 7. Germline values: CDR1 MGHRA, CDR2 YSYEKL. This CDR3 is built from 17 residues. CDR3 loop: CASSQEGSGASKNIQYF. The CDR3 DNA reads TGCGCCAGCAGCCAAGAGGGCAGCGGGGCCTCCAAAAACATTCAGTACTTC.

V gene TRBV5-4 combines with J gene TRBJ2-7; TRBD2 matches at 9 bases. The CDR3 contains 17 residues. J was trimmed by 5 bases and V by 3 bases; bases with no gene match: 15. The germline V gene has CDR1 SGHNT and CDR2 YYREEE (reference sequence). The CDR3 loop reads CASSSNKWLSGSDEQYF. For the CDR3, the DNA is TGTGCCAGCAGCTCCAATAAATGGCTTAGCGGGAGTGACGAGCAGTACTTC.

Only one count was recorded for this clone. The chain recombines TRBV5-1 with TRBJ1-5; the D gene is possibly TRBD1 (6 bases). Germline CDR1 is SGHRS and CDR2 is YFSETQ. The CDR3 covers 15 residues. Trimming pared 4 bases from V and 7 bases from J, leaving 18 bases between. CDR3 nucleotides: TGCGCCAGCAGCACAGGGCCCGAAAGAGGGCAGCCCCAGCATTTT. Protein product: CASSTGPERGQPQHF.

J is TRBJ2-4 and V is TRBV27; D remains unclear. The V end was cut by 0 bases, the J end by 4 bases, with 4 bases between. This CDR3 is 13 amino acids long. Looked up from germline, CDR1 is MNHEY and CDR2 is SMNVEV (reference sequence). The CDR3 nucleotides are TGTGCCAGCAGTTTATCGCGTAAAAACATTCAGTACTTC. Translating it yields CASSLSRKNIQYF.